This T cell receptor (beta chain) was retrieved from a study of T cells in Graves' hyperthyroidism and ophthalmopathy. V was cut by 1 base and J by 7 bases, with 17 bases left in between. The CDR3 runs to 16 residues. TCR beta CDR3 regions were amplified from RNA. The HTBI set primed first-round TCR CDR3 RT-PCR. MiXCR, applied by TCRdb to the multiplex PCR reads, yields one record per CDR3 protein. The sample records approximately 610,000 distinct CDR3 sequences, about 14% being singletons. This clonotype was seen ten or more times. The chain has TRBV12-3 or TRBV12-4 and TRBJ1-5; D is perhaps TRBD1 (6 bases). This sequence was found in a woman between 40 and 50 years old with Graves' ophthalmopathy. Sequenced material: blood. The CDR3 DNA is TGTGCCAGCAGTTTAGGACAGGTCGGGTTGGGACAGCCCCAGCATTTT. Translation: CASSLGQVGLGQPQHF.